In this sample, the clone carrying this T cell receptor (beta chain) turned up many times. Time point reported: sample taken at primary tumor resection. These data are taken from a study of spatial heterogeneity in lung cancer. A single record per CDR3 protein comes from TCRdb applying MiXCR to the 5' RACE reads. The table shows tens of thousands of distinct CDR3 sequences, with around 12% occurring only once. The germline V gene encodes CDR1 SQVTM and CDR2 ANQGSEA. This CDR3 is built from 13 residues. Between the trimmed V and J ends, which lost 3 bases and 4 bases, there was a span of 12 bases. The TCR was taken from a male donor with early-stage non-small cell lung cancer. The sample consisted of PBMCs, taken at surgery. V and J are TRBV29-1 and TRBJ1-2; possibly TRBD1 for D (5 bases). For the CDR3, the DNA is TGCAGCGTTGACTCGACCGGGGCCTATGGCTACACCTTC. It encodes CSVDSTGAYGYTF.